This TCR beta chain came from a study of spatial heterogeneity in lung cancer. At the level of the study: Roughly 2 years after resection was the median timing of the follow-up PBMC samples, which were sequenced when available.

As to time point: blood at routine non-recurrence follow-up after resection. Unsorted whole RNA from tumor, nontumor lung or frozen PBMC underwent sequencing. MiXCR was run by TCRdb on the 5' RACE reads, yielding one entry per CDR3 protein. Of 50,000 to 60,000 distinct CDR3 sequences detected, less than 9.5% appear once; the ten largest clones hold around 33%. Many counts were recorded for this clonotype. This CDR3 is 14 amino acids long. Germline V lookup: CDR1 SGHTA, CDR2 FQGNSA. Trimming pared 5 bases from V and 7 bases from J, leaving 15 bases between. The source material was PBMCs, sampled at follow-up. The chain combines TRBV7-2 with TRBJ1-5, with D possibly being TRBD1 (6 bases). This receptor was identified in a female donor with early-stage non-small cell lung cancer. The CDR3 DNA sequence: TGTGCCAGCAGCGCGGGGTCGGGGGCACAGCCCCAGCATTTT. Residues: CASSAGSGAQPQHF.